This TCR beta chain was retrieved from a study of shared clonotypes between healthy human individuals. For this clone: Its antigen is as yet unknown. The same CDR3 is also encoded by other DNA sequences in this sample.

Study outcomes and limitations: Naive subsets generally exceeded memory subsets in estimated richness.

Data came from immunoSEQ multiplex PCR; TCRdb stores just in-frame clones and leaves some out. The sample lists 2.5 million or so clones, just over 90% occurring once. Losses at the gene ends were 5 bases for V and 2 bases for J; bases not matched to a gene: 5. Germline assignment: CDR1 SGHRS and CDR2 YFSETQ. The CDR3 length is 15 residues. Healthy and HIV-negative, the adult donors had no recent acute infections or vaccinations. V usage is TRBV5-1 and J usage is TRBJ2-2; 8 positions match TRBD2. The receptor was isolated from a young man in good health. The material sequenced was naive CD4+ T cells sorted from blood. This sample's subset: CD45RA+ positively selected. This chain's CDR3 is CASSLGGANTGELFF. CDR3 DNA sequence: TGCGCCAGCAGTCTCGGGGGGGCCAACACCGGGGAGCTGTTTTTT.